Shown below are 16 T cell receptor beta chains from a single sample sequenced in a study of cytomegalovirus exposure and HLA in healthy donors. The PCR employed 60 Vbeta primers together with 13 Jbeta primers. This table comes from immunoSEQ multiplex PCR, and its TCRdb copy is limited to in-frame clones, with some not included. Of about 120,000 clones listed, over 60% were seen once; the top ten hold roughly 5.2%. The specimen sequenced was PBMCs. These receptors were collected from a young man in good health and CMV-seropositive.

The chain is built from TRBV6-1 and TRBJ2-1; D gene uncertain. CDR1 is MNHNS and CDR2 is SASEGT in the germline V gene. CDR3 size: 12 residues. V was trimmed by 2 bases and J by 7 bases, leaving 6 bases between them. In DNA, the CDR3 is TGTGCCAGCAGTGAACTAAAGAATGAGCAGTTCTTC. This encodes CASSELKNEQFF.

This clone showed up just a few times. The chain combines TRBV13 with TRBJ1-1; D possibly corresponds to TRBD1 (6 bases). The CDR3 has 15 residues. V was cut by 4 bases and J by 3 bases, with 15 bases left in between. Germline V gene data show CDR1 as PRHDT and CDR2 as FYEKMQ (reference sequence). CDR3 loop: CASSYRQEGDTEAFF. DNA of the CDR3: TGTGCCAGCAGCTACAGACAGGAAGGGGACACTGAAGCTTTCTTT.

This clone was found once. The CDR3 sequence: CASGAGTGIDGYTF. DNA of the CDR3: TGTGCCAGCGGCGCCGGGACAGGGATCGATGGCTACACCTTC. The chain employs TRBV2 and TRBJ1-2, with TRBD1 matching over 9 bases. With V trimmed by 8 bases and J by 6 bases, 10 bases remained unmatched. Germline loops: CDR1 SNHLY, CDR2 FYNNEI. The CDR3 is 14 residues long. Complete variable domain (other parts from reference TRBV2 and TRBJ1-2): EPEVTQTPSHQVTQMGQEVILRCVPISNHLYFYWYRQILGQKVEFLVSFYNNEISEKSEIFDDQFSVERPDGSNFTLKIRSTKLEDSAMYFCASGAGTGIDGYTFGSGTRLTVV.

The chain links TRBV10-3 to TRBJ2-7; possible D gene TRBD2, 6 bases. Between the trimmed V and J ends, which lost 3 bases and 1 base, there was a span of 7 bases. Per the germline V gene, CDR1 is ENHRY and CDR2 is SYGVKD. The CDR3 extends over 13 amino acids. CDR3 residues: CAISDSGSYEQYF. DNA of the CDR3: TGTGCCATCAGTGATAGCGGTTCCTACGAGCAGTACTTC.

This chain connects TRBV28 to TRBJ2-1; D possibly corresponds to TRBD1 (6 bases). The CDR3 has 13 amino acids. Germline lookup yields CDR1 MDHEN and CDR2 SYDVKM. The V end lost 2 bases, the J end lost 6 bases, and 8 bases lay between the germline ends. The CDR3 region has the DNA TGTGCCAGCAGTTTACAGGGGCTCAATGAGCAGTTCTTC. As protein: CASSLQGLNEQFF.

The chain combines TRBV7-8 with TRBJ1-4; tentatively, D is TRBD1 (6 bases). V gave up 5 bases and J gave up 0 bases, with 19 bases separating them. From germline, CDR1 is SGHVS and CDR2 FQNEAQ. CDR3 length equals 18 residues. Here the CDR3 DNA reads TGTGCCAGCAGCCCAGGGGAGGGAAGGAGTGCAACTAATGAAAAACTGTTTTTT. It specifies CASSPGEGRSATNEKLFF. Full variable domain (outside the CDR3, taken from reference TRBV7-8 and TRBJ1-4): GAGVSQSPRYKVAKRGQDVALRCDPISGHVSLFWYQQALGQGPEFLTYFQNEAQLDKSGLPSDRFFAERPEGSVSTLKIQRTQQEDSAVYLCASSPGEGRSATNEKLFFGSGTQLSVL.

V is TRBV27 and J is TRBJ1-1, with 7 bases lining up with TRBD1. Trimming removed 2 bases from V and 4 bases from J; junction bases left unmatched: 1. CDR1 and CDR2 from the germline V gene are MNHEY and SMNVEV (reference sequence). This CDR3 has 13 amino acids. CDR3 in DNA: TGTGCCAGCAGTTTAAGGACAGGCACTGAAGCTTTCTTT. It specifies CASSLRTGTEAFF.

This clone was seen a single time. The gene calls are TRBV28 and TRBJ1-4; D possibly corresponds to TRBD1 (5 bases). V shed 8 bases and J shed 4 bases, with 17 bases lying between them. Germline values: CDR1 MDHEN, CDR2 SYDVKM. The CDR3 is 15 residues long. CDR3 DNA: TGTGCCAGCTCCTCTCTCGGGGGAGGTAATGAAAAACTGTTTTTT. Encoded protein: CASSSLGGGNEKLFF.

V and J are TRBV30 and TRBJ2-3; weak D call: TRBD2 (7 bases). V lost 0 bases and J 6 bases, leaving 16 bases between the germline ends. CDR3 length equals 15 residues. CDR1 is GTSNPN and CDR2 is SVGIG in the germline V gene (reference sequence). CDR3 in amino acids: CAWSVGGAVGDTQYF. CDR3 nucleotide sequence: TGTGCCTGGAGTGTAGGGGGGGCGGTAGGGGATACGCAGTATTTT.

This rearrangement joins TRBV5-4 to TRBJ2-7, with 8 bases matching TRBD2. Germline CDR1 reads SGHNT; CDR2 reads YYREEE (reference sequence). The CDR3 has 14 residues. V was pared by 3 bases and J by 7 bases, with 9 bases of the junction left unmatched. CDR3 DNA: TGTGCCAGCAGCTGGGGGACTAGTCTTGGAGAGCAGTACTTC. Encoded protein: CASSWGTSLGEQYF.

This chain links TRBV28 with TRBJ1-2; 11 bases agree with TRBD1. The trim removed 7 bases at V and 8 bases at J, leaving 9 bases unmatched. The CDR3 consists of 14 residues. The V gene's germline CDR1 is MDHEN and CDR2 SYDVKM. The CDR3 here is CASNERGQGGGYTF. The CDR3 bases are TGTGCCAGCAATGAAAGGGGACAGGGGGGAGGCTACACCTTC.

V gene TRBV5-1 combines with J gene TRBJ2-1; 9 nucleotides agree with TRBD2. Germline values: CDR1 SGHRS, CDR2 YFSETQ. The CDR3 totals 15 residues. The trim removed 3 bases at V and 2 bases at J, leaving 3 bases unmatched. CDR3 protein: CASSSLAGAYNEQFF. The CDR3 DNA reads as TGCGCCAGCAGCTCTTTAGCGGGGGCCTACAATGAGCAGTTCTTC.

CDR3 region: CASSPYFPEDSEAFF. In DNA, the CDR3 is TGCGCCAGCAGCCCGTACTTTCCGGAGGACAGTGAAGCTTTCTTT. The chain is built from TRBV5-1 and TRBJ1-1; D perhaps matches TRBD1 (6 bases). Germline V gene data show CDR1 as SGHRS and CDR2 as YFSETQ. The CDR3 is 15 amino acids. V lost 4 bases and J lost 7, with 20 bases in between. Looking up the rest from reference TRBV5-1 and TRBJ1-1 gives the full variable domain: KAGVTQTPRYLIKTRGQQVTLSCSPISGHRSVSWYQQTPGQGLQFLFEYFSETQRNKGNFPGRFSGRQFSNSRSEMNVSTLELGDSALYLCASSPYFPEDSEAFFGQGTRLTVV.

V and J are TRBV30 and TRBJ1-1; a possible D gene is TRBD1 (5 bases). Germline V gene lookup returns CDR1 GTSNPN and CDR2 SVGIG (reference sequence). Trimming removed 4 bases at V and 3 bases at J, with 12 bases between. The CDR3 is 13 residues long. This CDR3 is CAWTADSHTEAFF. CDR3 nucleotides: TGTGCCTGGACCGCAGACAGTCACACTGAAGCTTTCTTT.

The chain uses TRBV5-1 and TRBJ2-5; TRBD2 is a possible D gene (6 bases). This CDR3 has 14 amino acids. V lost 5 bases and J 5 bases, leaving 16 bases between the germline ends. Germline assignment: CDR1 SGHRS and CDR2 YFSETQ. The CDR3 bases are TGCGCCAGCAGGCGGGACCAACCCTGGGAGACCCAGTACTTC. Its protein product is CASRRDQPWETQYF.

This chain links TRBV5-1 with TRBJ1-1, with D maybe TRBD1 (6 bases). Germline V gene lookup returns CDR1 SGHRS and CDR2 YFSETQ. This CDR3 has 17 amino acids. V dropped 0 bases and J dropped 5 bases, with 20 bases sitting between them. The CDR3 DNA follows: TGCGCCAGCAGCTTGGCGGCAGGGGCCCTTCTGGGTACTGAAGCTTTCTTT. This codes for CASSLAAGALLGTEAFF.